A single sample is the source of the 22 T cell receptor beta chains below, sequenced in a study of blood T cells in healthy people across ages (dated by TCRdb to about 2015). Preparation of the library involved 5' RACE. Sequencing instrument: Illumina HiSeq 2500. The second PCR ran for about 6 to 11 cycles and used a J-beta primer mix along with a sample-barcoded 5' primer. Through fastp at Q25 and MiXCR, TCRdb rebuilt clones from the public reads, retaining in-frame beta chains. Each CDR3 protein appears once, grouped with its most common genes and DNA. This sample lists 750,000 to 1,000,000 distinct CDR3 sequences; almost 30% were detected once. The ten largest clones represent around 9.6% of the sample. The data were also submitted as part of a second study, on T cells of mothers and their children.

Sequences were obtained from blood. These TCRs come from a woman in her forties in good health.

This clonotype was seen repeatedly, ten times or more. The CDR3 spells CSARDWRTSTDTQYF. The CDR3 coding sequence is TGCAGTGCTAGAGATTGGCGTACGTCCACAGATACGCAGTATTTT. This chain links TRBV20-1 with TRBJ2-3; D not certain. Trimming shortened V by 0 bases and J by 2 bases, and 12 bases separated the two germline ends. The CDR3 is 15 amino acids. Germline V gene lookup returns CDR1 DFQATT and CDR2 SNEGSKA (reference sequence).

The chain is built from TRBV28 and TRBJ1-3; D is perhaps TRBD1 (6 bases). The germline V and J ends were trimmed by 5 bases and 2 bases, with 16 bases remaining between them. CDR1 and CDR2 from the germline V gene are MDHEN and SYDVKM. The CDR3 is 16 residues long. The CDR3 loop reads CASSNRLGGPGNTIYF. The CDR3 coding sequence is TGTGCCAGCAGTAACCGCCTGGGGGGGCCTGGAAACACCATATATTTT.

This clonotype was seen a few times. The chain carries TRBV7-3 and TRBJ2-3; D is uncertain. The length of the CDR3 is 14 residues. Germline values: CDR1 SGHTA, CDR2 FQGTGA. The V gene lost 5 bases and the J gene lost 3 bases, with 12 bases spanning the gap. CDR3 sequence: CASSTLGWTDTQYF. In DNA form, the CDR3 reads TGTGCCAGCAGCACCCTCGGGTGGACAGATACGCAGTATTTT.

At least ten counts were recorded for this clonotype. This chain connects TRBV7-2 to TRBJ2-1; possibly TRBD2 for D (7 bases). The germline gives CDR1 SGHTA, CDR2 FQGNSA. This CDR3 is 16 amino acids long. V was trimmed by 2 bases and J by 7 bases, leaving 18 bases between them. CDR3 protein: CASSLMPGGLGNEQFF. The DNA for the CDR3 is TGTGCCAGCAGCTTAATGCCGGGGGGCCTAGGAAATGAGCAGTTCTTC. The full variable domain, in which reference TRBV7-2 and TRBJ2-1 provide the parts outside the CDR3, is GAGVSQSPSNKVTEKGKDVELRCDPISGHTALYWYRQSLGQGLEFLIYFQGNSAPDKSGLPSDRFSAERTGGSVSTLTIQRTQQEDSAVYLCASSLMPGGLGNEQFFGPGTRLTVL.

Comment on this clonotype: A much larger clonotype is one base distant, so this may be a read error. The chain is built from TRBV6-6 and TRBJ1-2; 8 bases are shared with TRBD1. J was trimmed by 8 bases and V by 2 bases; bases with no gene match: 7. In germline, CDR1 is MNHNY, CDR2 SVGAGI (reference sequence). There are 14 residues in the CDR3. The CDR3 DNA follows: TGTGCCAGCAGTTACCTGGACAGGGAAGGAGGCTACACCTTC. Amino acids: CASSYLDREGGYTF.

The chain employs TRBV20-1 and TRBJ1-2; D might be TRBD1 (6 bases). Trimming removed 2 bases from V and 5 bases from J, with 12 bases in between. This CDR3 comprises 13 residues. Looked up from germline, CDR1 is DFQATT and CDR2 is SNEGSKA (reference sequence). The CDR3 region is CSARLQGLYGYTF. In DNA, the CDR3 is TGCAGTGCTAGACTACAGGGTTTGTATGGCTACACCTTC.

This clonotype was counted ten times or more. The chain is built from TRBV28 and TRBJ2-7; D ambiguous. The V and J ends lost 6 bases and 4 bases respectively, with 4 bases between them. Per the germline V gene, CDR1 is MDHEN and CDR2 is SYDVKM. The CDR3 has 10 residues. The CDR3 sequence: CASRAYEQYF. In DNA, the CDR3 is TGTGCCAGCAGAGCATACGAGCAGTACTTC.

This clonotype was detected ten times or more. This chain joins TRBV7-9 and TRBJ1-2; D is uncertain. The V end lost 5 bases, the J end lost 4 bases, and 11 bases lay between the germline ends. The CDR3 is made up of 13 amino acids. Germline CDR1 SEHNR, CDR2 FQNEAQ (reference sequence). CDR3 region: CASSLTVTYGYTF. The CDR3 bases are TGTGCCAGCAGCCTTACGGTCACCTATGGCTACACCTTC.

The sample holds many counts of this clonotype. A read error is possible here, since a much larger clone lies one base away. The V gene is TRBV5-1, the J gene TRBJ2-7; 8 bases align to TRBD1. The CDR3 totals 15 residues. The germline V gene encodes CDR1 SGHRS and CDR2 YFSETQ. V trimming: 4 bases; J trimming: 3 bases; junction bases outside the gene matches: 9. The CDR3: CASSLGQGAGYEQYF. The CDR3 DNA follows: TGCGCCAGCAGCCTTGGGCAGGGGGCTGGCTACGAGCAGTACTTC.

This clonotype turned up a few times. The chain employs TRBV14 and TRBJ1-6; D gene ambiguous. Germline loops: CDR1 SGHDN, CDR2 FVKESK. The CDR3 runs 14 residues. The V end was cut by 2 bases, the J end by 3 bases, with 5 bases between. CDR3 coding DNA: TGTGCCAGCAGCCAATTGGGCTATAATTCACCCCTCCACTTT. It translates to CASSQLGYNSPLHF.

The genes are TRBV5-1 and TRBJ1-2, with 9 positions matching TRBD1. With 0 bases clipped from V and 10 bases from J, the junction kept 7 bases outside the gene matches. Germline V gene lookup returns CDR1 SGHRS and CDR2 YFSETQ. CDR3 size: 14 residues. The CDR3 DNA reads TGCGCCAGCAGCTTGGCGGGACAGGGTTCGCCCTACACCTTC. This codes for CASSLAGQGSPYTF.

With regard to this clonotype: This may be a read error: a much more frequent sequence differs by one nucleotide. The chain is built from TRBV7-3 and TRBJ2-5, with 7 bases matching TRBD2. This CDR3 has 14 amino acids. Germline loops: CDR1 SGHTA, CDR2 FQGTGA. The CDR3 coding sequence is TGTGCCAGCAGCTTCGGACTAGGAGGAGAGACCGAGTACTTC. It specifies CASSFGLGGETEYF.

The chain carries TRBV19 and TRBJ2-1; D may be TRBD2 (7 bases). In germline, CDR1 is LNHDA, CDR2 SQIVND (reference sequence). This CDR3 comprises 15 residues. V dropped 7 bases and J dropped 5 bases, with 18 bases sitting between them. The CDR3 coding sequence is TGTGCCAGTACCCCAGAGGGGGGGCCGGACAATGAGCAGTTCTTC. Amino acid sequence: CASTPEGGPDNEQFF. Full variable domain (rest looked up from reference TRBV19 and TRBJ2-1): DGGITQSPKYLFRKEGQNVTLSCEQNLNHDAMYWYRQDPGQGLRLIYYSQIVNDFQKGDIAEGYSVSREKKESFPLTVTSAQKNPTAFYLCASTPEGGPDNEQFFGPGTRLTVL.

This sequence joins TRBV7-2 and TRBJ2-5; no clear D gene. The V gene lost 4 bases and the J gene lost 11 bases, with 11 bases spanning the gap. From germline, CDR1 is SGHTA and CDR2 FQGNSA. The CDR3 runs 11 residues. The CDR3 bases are TGTGCCAGCAGCTCAGGCCCTAAGCAGTACTTC. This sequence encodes CASSSGPKQYF.

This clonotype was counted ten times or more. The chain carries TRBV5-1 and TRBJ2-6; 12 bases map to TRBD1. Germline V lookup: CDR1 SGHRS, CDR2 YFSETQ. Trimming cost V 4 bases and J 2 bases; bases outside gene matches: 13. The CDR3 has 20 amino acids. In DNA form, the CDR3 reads TGCGCCAGCAGCCCAACACCGACCGGGACAGGGGGCGCTGGGGCCAACGTCCTGACTTTC. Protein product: CASSPTPTGTGGAGANVLTF. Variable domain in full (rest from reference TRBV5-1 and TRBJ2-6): KAGVTQTPRYLIKTRGQQVTLSCSPISGHRSVSWYQQTPGQGLQFLFEYFSETQRNKGNFPGRFSGRQFSNSRSEMNVSTLELGDSALYLCASSPTPTGTGGAGANVLTFGAGSRLTVL.

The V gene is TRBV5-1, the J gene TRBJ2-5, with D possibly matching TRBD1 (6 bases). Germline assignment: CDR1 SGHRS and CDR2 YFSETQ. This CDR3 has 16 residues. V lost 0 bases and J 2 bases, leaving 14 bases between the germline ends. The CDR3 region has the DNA TGCGCCAGCAGCTTGGAAGGGTTGGGGGCTCAAGAGACCCAGTACTTC. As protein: CASSLEGLGAQETQYF.

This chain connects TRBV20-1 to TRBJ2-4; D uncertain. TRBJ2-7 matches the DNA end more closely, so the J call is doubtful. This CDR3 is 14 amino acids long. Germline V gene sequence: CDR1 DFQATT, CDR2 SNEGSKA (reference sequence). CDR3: CSARRKQLTYEQYF. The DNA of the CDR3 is TGCAGTGCTAGGAGGAAGCAGTTAACCTACGAGCAGTACTTC.

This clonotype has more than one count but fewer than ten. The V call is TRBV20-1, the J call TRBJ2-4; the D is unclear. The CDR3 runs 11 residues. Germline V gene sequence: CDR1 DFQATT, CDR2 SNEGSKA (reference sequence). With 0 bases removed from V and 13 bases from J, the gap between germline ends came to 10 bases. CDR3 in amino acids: CSAREVKEQYF. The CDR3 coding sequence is TGCAGTGCTAGAGAGGTAAAGGAGCAGTACTTC.

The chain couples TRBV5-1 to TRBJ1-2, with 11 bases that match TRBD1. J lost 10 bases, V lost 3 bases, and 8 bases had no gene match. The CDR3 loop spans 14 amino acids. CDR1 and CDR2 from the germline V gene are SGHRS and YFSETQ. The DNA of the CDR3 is TGCGCCAGCAGCTGGGATCCGGGACAGGGGGTCTACACCTTC. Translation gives CASSWDPGQGVYTF.

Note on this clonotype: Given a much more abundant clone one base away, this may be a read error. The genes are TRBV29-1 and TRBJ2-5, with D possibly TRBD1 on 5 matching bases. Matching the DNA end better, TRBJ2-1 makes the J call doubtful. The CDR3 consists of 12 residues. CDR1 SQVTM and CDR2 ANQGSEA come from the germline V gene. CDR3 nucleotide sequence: TGCAGCTTCCTGGGGCAGCAAGAGACCCAGTTCTTC. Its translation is CSFLGQQETQFF.

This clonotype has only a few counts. For the CDR3, the DNA is TGTGCCAGCAGTTTAACAGGGGGCTTAAGAGAGCAGTACTTC. Translated, it gives CASSLTGGLREQYF. The rearrangement links TRBV28 to TRBJ2-7; TRBD1 aligns across 9 bases. The length of the CDR3 is 14 residues. CDR1 is MDHEN and CDR2 is SYDVKM in the germline V gene. After removal of 2 bases from V and 7 bases from J, the junction contained 6 bases not matched to a gene.

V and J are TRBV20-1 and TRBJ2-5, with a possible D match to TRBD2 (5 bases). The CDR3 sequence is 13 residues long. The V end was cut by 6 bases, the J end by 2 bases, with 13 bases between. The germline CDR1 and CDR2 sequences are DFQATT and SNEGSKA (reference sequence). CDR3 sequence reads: CSAPKRLQETQYF. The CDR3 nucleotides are TGCAGTGCCCCGAAGCGGCTACAAGAGACCCAGTACTTC.